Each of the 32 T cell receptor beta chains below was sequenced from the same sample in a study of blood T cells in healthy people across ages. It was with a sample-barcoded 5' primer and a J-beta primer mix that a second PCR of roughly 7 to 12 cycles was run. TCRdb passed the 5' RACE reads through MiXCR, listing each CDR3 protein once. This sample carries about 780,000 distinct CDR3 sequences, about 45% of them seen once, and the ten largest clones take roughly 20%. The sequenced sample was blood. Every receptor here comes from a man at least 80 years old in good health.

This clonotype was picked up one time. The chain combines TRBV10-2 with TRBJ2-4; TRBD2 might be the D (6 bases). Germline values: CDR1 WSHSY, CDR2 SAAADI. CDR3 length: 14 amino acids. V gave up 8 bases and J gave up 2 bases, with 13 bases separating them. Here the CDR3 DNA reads TGCGCCAGCGCCGTTAGCGGTTCCAAAAACATTCAGTACTTC. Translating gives CASAVSGSKNIQYF.

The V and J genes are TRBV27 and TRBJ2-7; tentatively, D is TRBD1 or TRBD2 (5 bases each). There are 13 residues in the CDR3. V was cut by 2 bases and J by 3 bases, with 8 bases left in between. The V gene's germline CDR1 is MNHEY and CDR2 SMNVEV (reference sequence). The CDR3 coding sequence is TGTGCCAGCAGTTTAGGGACCCGCTACGAGCAGTACTTC. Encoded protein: CASSLGTRYEQYF.

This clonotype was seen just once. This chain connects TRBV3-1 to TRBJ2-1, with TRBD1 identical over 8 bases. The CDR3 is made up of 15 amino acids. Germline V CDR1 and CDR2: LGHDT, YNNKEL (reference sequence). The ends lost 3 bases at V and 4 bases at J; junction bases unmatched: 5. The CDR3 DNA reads TGTGCCAGCAGCCATCCGGGACAGGCGTACAATGAGCAGTTCTTC. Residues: CASSHPGQAYNEQFF.

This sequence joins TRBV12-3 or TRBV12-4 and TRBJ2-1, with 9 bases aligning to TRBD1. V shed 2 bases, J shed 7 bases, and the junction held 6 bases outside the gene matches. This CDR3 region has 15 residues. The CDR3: CASSLNRQGVNEQFF. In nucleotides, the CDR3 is TGTGCCAGCAGTTTAAACCGACAGGGGGTAAATGAGCAGTTCTTC.

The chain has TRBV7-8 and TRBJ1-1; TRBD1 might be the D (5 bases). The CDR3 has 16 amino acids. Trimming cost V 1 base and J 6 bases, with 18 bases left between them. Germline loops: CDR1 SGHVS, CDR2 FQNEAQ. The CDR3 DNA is TGTGCCAGCAGCTTAGGTAACAGGAACAACGGCGCTGAAGCTTTCTTT. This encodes CASSLGNRNNGAEAFF.

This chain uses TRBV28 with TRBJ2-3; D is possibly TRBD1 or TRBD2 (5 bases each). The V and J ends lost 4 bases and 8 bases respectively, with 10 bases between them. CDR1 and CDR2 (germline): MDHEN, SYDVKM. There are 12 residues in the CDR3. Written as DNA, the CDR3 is TGTGCCAGCAGTTCGCCCGGGACTACGCAGTATTTT. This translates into CASSSPGTTQYF. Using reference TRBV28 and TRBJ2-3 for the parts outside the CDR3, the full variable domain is DVKVTQSSRYLVKRTGEKVFLECVQDMDHENMFWYRQDPGLGLRLIYFSYDVKMKEKGDIPEGYSVSREKKERFSLILESASTNQTSMYLCASSSPGTTQYFGPGTRLTVL.

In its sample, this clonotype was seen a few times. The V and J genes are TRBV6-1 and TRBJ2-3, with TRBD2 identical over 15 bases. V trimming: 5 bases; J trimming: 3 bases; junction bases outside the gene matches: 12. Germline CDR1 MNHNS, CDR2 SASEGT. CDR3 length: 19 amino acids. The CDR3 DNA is TGTGCCAGCAGTCGCGGGGGACTAGCGGGAGGACCCGTGACAGATACGCAGTATTTT. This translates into CASSRGGLAGGPVTDTQYF.

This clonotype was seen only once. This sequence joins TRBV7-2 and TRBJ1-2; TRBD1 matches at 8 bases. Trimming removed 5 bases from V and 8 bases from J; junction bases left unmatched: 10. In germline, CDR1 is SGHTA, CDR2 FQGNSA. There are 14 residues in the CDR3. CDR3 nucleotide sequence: TGTGCCAGCAGCGCGCAGGGGGCGGCTTGGGGCTACACCTTC. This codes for CASSAQGAAWGYTF.

The CDR3, as DNA: TGCAGCGAAGGAGGAGGGCCCGAAGAGACCCAGTACTTC. This codes for CSEGGGPEETQYF. The chain has TRBV29-1 and TRBJ2-5; D might be TRBD2 (6 bases). V lost 7 bases and J lost 3, with 15 bases in between. Germline CDR1 is SQVTM and CDR2 is ANQGSEA. The CDR3 has 13 amino acids. The whole variable domain, remainder taken from reference TRBV29-1 and TRBJ2-5, is SAVISQKPSRDICQRGTSLTIQCQVDSQVTMMFWYRQQPGQSLTLIATANQGSEATYESGFVIDKFPISRPNLTFSTLTVSNMSPEDSSIYLCSEGGGPEETQYFGPGTRLLVL.

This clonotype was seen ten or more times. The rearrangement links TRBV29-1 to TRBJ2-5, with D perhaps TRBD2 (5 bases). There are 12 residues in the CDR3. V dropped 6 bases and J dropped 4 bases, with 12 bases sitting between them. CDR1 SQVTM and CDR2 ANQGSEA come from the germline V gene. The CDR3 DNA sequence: TGCAGCGTAGGTCGGGCGGGAGAGACCCAGTACTTC. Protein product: CSVGRAGETQYF.

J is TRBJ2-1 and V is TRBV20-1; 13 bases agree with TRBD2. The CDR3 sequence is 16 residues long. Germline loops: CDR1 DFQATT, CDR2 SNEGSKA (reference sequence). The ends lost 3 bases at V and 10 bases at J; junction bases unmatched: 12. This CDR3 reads CSARDSGTSGMPEQFF. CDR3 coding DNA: TGCAGTGCTAGGGACTCGGGGACTAGCGGGATGCCGGAGCAGTTCTTC.

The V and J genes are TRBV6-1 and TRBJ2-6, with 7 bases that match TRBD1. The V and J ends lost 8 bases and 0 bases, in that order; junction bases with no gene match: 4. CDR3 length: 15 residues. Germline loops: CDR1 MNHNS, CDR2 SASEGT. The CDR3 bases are TGTGCCAGCGACAGGGCGAGCTCTGGGGCCAACGTCCTGACTTTC. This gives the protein CASDRASSGANVLTF.

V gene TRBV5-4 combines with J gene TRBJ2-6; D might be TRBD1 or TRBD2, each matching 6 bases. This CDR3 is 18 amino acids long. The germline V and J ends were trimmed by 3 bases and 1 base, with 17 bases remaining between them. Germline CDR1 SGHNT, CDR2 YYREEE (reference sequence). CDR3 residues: CASSWLGGSTSGANVLTF. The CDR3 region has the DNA TGTGCCAGCAGCTGGTTGGGGGGCTCTACATCTGGGGCCAACGTCCTGACTTTC.

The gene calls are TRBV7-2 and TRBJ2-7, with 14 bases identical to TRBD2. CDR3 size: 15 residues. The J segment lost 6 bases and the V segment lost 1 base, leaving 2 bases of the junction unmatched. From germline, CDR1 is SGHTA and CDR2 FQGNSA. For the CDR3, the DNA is TGTGCCAGCAGCTTAGTCGGGACTAGCGGGAGCGAGCAGTACTTC. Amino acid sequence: CASSLVGTSGSEQYF. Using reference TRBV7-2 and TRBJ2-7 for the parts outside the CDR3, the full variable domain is GAGVSQSPSNKVTEKGKDVELRCDPISGHTALYWYRQSLGQGLEFLIYFQGNSAPDKSGLPSDRFSAERTGGSVSTLTIQRTQQEDSAVYLCASSLVGTSGSEQYFGPGTRLTVT.

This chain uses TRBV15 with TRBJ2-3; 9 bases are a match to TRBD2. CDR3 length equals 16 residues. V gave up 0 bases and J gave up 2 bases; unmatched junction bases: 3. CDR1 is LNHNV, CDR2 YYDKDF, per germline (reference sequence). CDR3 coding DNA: TGTGCCACCAGCAGAGACCTAGCGGGGACCACAGATACGCAGTATTTT. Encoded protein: CATSRDLAGTTDTQYF.

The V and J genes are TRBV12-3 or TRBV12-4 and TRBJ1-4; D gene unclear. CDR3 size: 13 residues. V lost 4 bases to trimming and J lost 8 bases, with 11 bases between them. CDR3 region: CASSSVGKEKLFF. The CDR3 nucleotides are TGTGCCAGCAGTTCGGTCGGAAAAGAAAAACTGTTTTTT.

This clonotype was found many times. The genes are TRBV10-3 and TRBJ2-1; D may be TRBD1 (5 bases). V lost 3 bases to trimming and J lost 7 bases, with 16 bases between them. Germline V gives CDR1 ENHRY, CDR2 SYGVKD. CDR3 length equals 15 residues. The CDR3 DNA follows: TGTGCCATCAGTGACGTGGCAGGGAAGGGAAATGAGCAGTTCTTC. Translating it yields CAISDVAGKGNEQFF.

In DNA form, the CDR3 reads TGTGCCACCAGCAGAGATCTGGTGGGAGACGCTGAAGCTTTCTTT. Its translation: CATSRDLVGDAEAFF. The chain joins TRBV15 to TRBJ1-1, with no clear D. The CDR3 loop spans 15 amino acids. The ends were cut back, 0 bases at V and 6 bases at J, with 14 bases in the middle. Germline CDR1 and CDR2: LNHNV and YYDKDF (reference sequence).

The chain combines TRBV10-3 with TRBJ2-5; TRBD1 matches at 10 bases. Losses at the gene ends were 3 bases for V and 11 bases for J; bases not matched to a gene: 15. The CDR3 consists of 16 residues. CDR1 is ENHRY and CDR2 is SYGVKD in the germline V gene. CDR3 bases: TGTGCCATCAGTGAAACCGGGACAGGGGACCTCTACAAGCAGTACTTC. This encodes CAISETGTGDLYKQYF.

The CDR3 region has the DNA TGTGCCAGCAGTTTTATAGCGGGAGGACAAGAGACCCAGTACTTC. As protein: CASSFIAGGQETQYF. The V gene is TRBV12-3 or TRBV12-4, the J gene TRBJ2-5; 10 nucleotides agree with TRBD2. The CDR3 extends over 15 amino acids. With V trimmed by 3 bases and J by 2 bases, 3 bases remained unmatched.

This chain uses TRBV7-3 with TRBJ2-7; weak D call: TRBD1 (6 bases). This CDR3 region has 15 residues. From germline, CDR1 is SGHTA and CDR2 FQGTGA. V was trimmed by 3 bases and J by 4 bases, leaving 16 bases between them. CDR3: CASSLQQGSGYEQYF. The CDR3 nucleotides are TGTGCCAGCAGCTTGCAACAGGGAAGTGGGTACGAGCAGTACTTC.

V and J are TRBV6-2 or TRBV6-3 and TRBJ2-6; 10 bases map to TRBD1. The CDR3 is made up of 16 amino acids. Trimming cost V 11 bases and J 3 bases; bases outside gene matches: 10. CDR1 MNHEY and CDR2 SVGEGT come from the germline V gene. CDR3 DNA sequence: TGTGCCTGCTCTTCGACAGGGGGCTATGGGGCCAACGTCCTGACTTTC. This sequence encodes CACSSTGGYGANVLTF.

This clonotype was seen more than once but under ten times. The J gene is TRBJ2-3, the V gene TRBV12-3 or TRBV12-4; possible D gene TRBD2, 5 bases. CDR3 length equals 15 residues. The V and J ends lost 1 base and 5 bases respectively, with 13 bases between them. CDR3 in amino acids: CASSLVRDDGDTQYF. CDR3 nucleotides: TGTGCCAGCAGTTTAGTCCGGGATGATGGAGATACGCAGTATTTT.

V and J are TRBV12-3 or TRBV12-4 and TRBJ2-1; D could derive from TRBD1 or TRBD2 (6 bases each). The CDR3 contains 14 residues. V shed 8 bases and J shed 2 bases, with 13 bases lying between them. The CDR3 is CASFLGGPYNEQFF. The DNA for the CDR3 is TGTGCCAGCTTCCTTGGGGGGCCCTACAATGAGCAGTTCTTC.

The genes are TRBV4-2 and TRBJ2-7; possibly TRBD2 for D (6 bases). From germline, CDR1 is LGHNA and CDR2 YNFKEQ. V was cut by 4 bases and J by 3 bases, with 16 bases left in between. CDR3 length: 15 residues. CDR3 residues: CASSPDAGLYYEQYF. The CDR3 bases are TGTGCCAGCAGCCCGGACGCGGGACTCTACTACGAGCAGTACTTC.

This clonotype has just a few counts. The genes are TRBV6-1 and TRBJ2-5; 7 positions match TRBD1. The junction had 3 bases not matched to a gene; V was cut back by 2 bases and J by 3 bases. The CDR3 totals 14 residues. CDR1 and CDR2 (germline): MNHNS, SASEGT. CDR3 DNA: TGTGCCAGCAGTGAACAACAGGGGAAAGAGACCCAGTACTTC. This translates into CASSEQQGKETQYF.

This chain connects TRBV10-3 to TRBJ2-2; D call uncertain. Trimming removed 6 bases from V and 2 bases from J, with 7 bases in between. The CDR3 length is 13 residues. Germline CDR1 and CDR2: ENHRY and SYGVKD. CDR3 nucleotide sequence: TGTGCCATCAGAACGGTTAACACCGGGGAGCTGTTTTTT. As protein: CAIRTVNTGELFF.

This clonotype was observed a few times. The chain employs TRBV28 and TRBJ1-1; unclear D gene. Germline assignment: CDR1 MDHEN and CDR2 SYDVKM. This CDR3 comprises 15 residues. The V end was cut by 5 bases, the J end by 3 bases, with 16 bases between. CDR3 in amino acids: CASSPLTTGYTEAFF. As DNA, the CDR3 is TGTGCCAGCAGTCCCCTGACCACGGGTTACACTGAAGCTTTCTTT. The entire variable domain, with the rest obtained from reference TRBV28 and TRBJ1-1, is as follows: DVKVTQSSRYLVKRTGEKVFLECVQDMDHENMFWYRQDPGLGLRLIYFSYDVKMKEKGDIPEGYSVSREKKERFSLILESASTNQTSMYLCASSPLTTGYTEAFFGQGTRLTVV.

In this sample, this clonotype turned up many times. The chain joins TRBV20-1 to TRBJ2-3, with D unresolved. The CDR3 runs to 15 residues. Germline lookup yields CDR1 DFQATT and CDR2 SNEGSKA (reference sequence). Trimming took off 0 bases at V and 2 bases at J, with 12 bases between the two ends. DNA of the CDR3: TGCAGTGCTAGAGATCGGCCAGCACTCACAGATACGCAGTATTTT. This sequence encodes CSARDRPALTDTQYF.

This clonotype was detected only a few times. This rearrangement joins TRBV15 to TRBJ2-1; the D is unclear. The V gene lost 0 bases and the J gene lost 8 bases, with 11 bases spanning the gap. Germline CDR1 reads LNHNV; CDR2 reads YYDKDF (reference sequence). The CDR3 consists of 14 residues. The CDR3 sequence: CATSRDRAAHEQFF. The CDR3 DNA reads TGTGCCACCAGCAGAGATCGTGCCGCTCATGAGCAGTTCTTC.

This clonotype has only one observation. CDR3 residues: CSASRAKGTQYF. In DNA form, the CDR3 reads TGCAGTGCGAGTCGAGCTAAGGGGACCCAGTACTTC. The rearrangement links TRBV20-1 to TRBJ2-5; no clear D. Germline CDR1 DFQATT, CDR2 SNEGSKA (reference sequence). The CDR3 runs to 12 residues. The V gene lost 6 bases and the J gene lost 7 bases, with 15 bases spanning the gap.

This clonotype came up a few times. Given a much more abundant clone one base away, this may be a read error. The CDR3 sequence is CSVRPAGVAGEQYF. The CDR3 DNA follows: TGCAGCGTCCGGCCAGCGGGGGTGGCCGGAGAGCAGTACTTC. This chain uses TRBV29-1 with TRBJ2-5; 8 bases fit TRBD2. Germline lookup yields CDR1 SQVTM and CDR2 ANQGSEA. This CDR3 is 14 amino acids long. Trimming removed 6 bases from V and 11 bases from J; junction bases left unmatched: 17.